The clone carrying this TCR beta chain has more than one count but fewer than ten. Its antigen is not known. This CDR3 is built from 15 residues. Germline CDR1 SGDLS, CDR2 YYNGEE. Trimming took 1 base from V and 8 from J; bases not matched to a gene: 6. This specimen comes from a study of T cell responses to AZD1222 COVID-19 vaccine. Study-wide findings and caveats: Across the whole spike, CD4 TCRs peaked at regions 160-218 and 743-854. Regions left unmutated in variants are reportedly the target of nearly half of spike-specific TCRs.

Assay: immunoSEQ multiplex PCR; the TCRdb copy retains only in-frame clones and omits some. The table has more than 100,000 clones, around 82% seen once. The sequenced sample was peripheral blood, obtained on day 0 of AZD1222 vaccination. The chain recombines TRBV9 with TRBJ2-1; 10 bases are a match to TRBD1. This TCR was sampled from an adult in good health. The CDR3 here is CASSVRTGGLDEQFF. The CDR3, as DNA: TGTGCCAGCAGCGTACGGACAGGGGGGTTGGATGAGCAGTTCTTC.